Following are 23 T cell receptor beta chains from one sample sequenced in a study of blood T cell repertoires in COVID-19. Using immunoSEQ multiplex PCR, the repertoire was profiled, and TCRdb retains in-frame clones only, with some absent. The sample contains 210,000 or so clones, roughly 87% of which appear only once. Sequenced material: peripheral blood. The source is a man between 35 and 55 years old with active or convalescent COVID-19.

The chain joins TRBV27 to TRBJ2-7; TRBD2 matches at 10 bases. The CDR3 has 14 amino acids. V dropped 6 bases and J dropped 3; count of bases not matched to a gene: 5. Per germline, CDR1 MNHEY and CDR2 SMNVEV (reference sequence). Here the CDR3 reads CASRFSGGHYEQYF. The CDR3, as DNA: TGTGCCAGCAGGTTTAGCGGGGGGCACTACGAGCAGTACTTC.

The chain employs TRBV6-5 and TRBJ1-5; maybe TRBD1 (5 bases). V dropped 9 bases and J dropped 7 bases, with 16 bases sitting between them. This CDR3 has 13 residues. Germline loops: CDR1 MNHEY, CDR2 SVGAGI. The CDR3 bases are TGTGCCAGTCGGACGGGGGTCGGGCAGCCCCAGCATTTT. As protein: CASRTGVGQPQHF.

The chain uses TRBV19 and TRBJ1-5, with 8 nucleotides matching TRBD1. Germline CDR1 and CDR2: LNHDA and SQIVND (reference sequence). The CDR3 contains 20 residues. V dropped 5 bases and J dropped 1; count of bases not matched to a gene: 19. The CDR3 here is CASSRRTQGATSVSNQPQHF. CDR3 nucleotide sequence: TGTGCCAGTAGTCGGCGTACCCAGGGGGCCACCTCTGTCAGCAATCAGCCCCAGCATTTT.

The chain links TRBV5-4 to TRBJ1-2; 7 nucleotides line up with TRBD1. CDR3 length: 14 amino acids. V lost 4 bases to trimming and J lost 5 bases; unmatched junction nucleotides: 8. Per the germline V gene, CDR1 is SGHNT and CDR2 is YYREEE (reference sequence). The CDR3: CASSGDRLGYGYTF. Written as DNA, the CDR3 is TGTGCCAGCAGCGGGGACAGACTCGGTTATGGCTACACCTTC.

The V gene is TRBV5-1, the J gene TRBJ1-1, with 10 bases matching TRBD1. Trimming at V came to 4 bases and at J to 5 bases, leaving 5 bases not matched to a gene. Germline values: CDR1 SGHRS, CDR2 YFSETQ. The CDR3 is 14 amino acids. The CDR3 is CASSPRTGGTEAFF. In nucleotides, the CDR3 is TGCGCCAGCAGCCCCCGGACAGGGGGGACTGAAGCTTTCTTT.

The CDR3 DNA sequence: TGTGCCAGCAGTAAGGGGTCGAACCCCTATAATTCACCCCTCCACTTT. Its translation is CASSKGSNPYNSPLHF. This rearrangement joins TRBV7-8 to TRBJ1-6, with a tentative D call TRBD1 (5 bases). Germline CDR1 and CDR2: SGHVS and FQNEAQ. Trimming stripped 6 bases from V and 2 bases from J, with 14 bases between. The CDR3 spans 16 residues.

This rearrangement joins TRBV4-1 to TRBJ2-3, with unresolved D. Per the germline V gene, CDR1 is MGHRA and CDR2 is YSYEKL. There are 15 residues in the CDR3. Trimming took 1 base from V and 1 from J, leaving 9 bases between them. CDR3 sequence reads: CASSQGGRGTDTQYF. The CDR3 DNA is TGCGCCAGCAGCCAAGGCGGTCGGGGCACAGATACGCAGTATTTT.

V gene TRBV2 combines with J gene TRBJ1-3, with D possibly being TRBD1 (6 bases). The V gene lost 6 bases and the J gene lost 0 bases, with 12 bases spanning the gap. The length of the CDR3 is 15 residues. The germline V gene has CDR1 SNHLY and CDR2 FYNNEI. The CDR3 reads CASRRQVLSGNTIYF. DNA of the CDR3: TGTGCCAGCAGAAGACAGGTTCTCTCTGGAAACACCATATATTTT.

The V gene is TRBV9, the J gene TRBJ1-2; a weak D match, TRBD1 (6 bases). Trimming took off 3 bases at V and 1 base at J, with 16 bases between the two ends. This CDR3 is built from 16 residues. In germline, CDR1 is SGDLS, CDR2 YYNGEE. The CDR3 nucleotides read TGTGCCAGCAGCGGGGCGGGGGCGGAGGATAACTATGGCTACACCTTC. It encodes CASSGAGAEDNYGYTF.

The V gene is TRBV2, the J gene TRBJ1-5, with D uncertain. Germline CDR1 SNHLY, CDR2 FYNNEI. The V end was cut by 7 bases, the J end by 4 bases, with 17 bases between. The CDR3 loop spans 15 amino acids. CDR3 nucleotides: TGTGCCAGCAAATCCCTTCCTGGGCAGAATCAGCCCCAGCATTTT. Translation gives CASKSLPGQNQPQHF. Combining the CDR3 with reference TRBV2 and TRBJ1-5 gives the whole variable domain EPEVTQTPSHQVTQMGQEVILRCVPISNHLYFYWYRQILGQKVEFLVSFYNNEISEKSEIFDDQFSVERPDGSNFTLKIRSTKLEDSAMYFCASKSLPGQNQPQHFGDGTRLSIL.

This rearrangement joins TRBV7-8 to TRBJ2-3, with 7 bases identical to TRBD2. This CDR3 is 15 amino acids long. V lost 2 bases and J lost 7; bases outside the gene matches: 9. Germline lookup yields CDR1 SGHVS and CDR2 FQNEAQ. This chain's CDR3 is CASSLRGSVVNTQYF. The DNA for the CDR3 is TGTGCCAGCAGCTTACGCGGGAGTGTTGTCAATACGCAGTATTTT.

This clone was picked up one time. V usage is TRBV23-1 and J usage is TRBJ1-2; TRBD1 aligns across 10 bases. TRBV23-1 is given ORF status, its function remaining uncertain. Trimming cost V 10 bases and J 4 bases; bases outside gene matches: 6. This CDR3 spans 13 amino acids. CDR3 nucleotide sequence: TGCGCCACCAAGGACAGGGGGGGCTATGGCTACACCTTC. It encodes CATKDRGGYGYTF.

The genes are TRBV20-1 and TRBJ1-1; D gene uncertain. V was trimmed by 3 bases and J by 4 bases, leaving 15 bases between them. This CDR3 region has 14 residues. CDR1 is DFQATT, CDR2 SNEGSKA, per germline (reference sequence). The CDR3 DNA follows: TGCAGTGCTAGTTTCGCAGTCGCTGGCACTGAAGCTTTCTTT. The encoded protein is CSASFAVAGTEAFF.

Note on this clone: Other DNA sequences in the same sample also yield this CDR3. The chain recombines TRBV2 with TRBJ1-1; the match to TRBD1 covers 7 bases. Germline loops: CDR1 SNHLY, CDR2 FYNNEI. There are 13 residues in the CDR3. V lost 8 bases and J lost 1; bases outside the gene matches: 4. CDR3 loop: CASSGQPNTEAFF. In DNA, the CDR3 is TGTGCCAGCTCGGGACAGCCGAACACTGAAGCTTTCTTT.

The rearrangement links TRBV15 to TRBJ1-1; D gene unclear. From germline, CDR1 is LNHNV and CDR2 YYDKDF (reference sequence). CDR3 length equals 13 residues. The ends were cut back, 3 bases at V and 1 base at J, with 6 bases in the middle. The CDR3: CATSSSGNTEAFF. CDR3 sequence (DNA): TGTGCCACCAGCAGTTCAGGGAACACTGAAGCTTTCTTT.

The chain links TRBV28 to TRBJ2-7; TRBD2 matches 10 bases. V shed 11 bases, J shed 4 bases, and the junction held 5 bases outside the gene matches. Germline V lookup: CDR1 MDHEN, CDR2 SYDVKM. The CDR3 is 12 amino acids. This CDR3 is CAAELAGYEQYF. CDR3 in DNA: TGTGCCGCAGAACTAGCGGGATACGAGCAGTACTTC. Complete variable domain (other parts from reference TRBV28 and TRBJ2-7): DVKVTQSSRYLVKRTGEKVFLECVQDMDHENMFWYRQDPGLGLRLIYFSYDVKMKEKGDIPEGYSVSREKKERFSLILESASTNQTSMYLCAAELAGYEQYFGPGTRLTVT.

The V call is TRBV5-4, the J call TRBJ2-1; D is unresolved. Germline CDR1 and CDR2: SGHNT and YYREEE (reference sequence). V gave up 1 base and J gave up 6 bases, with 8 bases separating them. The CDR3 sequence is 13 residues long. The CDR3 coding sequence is TGTGCCAGCAGCTTGTCCCCATCCAATGAGCAGTTCTTC. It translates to CASSLSPSNEQFF.

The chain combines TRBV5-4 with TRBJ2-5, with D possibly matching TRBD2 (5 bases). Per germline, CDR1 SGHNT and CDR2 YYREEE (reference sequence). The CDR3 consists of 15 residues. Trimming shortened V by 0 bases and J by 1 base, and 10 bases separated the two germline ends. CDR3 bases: TGTGCCAGCAGCTTGGGGGCGGGTATCCAAGAGACCCAGTACTTC. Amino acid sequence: CASSLGAGIQETQYF.

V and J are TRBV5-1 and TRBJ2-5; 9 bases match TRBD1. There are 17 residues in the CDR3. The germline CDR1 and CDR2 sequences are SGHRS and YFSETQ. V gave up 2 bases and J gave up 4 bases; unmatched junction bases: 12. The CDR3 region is CASSFSLLGQGRETQYF. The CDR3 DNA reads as TGCGCCAGCAGCTTTTCGCTCTTGGGACAGGGCCGAGAGACCCAGTACTTC.

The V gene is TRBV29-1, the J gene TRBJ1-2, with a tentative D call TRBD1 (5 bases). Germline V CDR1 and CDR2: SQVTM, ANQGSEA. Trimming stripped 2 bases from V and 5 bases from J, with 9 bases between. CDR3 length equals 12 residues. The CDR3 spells CSVEPGRYGYTF. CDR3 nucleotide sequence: TGCAGCGTTGAACCAGGGCGGTATGGCTACACCTTC. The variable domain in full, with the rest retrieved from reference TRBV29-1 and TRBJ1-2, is SAVISQKPSRDICQRGTSLTIQCQVDSQVTMMFWYRQQPGQSLTLIATANQGSEATYESGFVIDKFPISRPNLTFSTLTVSNMSPEDSSIYLCSVEPGRYGYTFGSGTRLTVV.

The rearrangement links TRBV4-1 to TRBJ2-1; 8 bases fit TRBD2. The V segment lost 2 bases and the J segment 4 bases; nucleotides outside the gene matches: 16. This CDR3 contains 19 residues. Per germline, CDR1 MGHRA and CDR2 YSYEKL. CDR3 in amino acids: CASSQRSEREKVLYNEQFF. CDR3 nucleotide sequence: TGCGCCAGCAGCCAAAGGTCGGAGCGGGAGAAAGTATTGTACAATGAGCAGTTCTTC.

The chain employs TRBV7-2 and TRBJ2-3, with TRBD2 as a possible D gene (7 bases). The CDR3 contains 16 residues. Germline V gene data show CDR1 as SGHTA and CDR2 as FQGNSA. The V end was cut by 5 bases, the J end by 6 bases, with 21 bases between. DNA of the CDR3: TGTGCCAGCAGCAAAAGGGGGGGGGCCGTGTTGGATACGCAGTATTTT. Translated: CASSKRGGAVLDTQYF.

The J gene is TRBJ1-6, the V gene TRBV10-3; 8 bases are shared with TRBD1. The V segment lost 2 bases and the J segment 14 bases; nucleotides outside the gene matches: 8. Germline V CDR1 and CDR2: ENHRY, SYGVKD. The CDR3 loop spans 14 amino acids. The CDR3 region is CAISELGQGAALHF. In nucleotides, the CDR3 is TGTGCCATCAGTGAGCTAGGACAGGGAGCAGCCCTCCACTTT.